One sample yielded the 21 T cell receptor beta chains listed below, sequenced in a study of Graves' ophthalmopathy and Graves' hyperthyroidism. Using RNA transcripts, the TCR beta CDR3 regions were amplified. The first-round RT-PCR employed HTBI primers together with the Qiagen OneStep RT-PCR kit. A multiplex PCR was then performed as the second round. TCRdb reanalysed the multiplex PCR reads using MiXCR and keeps one entry per CDR3 protein. The table includes about 640,000 distinct CDR3 sequences, more than 40% detected once. Sequences were obtained from peripheral blood. The receptors shown here come from an adult man with Graves' ophthalmopathy.

The chain recombines TRBV6-5 with TRBJ1-4, with D hard to call. V gave up 4 bases and J gave up 3 bases, with 6 bases separating them. The germline gives CDR1 MNHEY, CDR2 SVGAGI. The CDR3 length is 13 residues. The CDR3 DNA sequence: TGTGCCAGCAGTTTACTGCCTAATGAAAAACTGTTTTTT. Residues: CASSLLPNEKLFF.

This clonotype came up many times. The rearrangement uses TRBV18 and TRBJ2-7; D gene unclear. The CDR3 runs to 13 residues. V lost 3 bases to trimming and J lost 4 bases, with 10 bases between them. CDR1 KGHSH and CDR2 LQKENI come from the germline V gene. The CDR3 protein is CASSPLDGYEQYF. The CDR3 DNA sequence: TGTGCCAGCTCACCTTTGGACGGATACGAGCAGTACTTC.

This clonotype was recorded at least ten times. The chain recombines TRBV5-1 with TRBJ2-5; maybe TRBD2 (5 bases). The V end lost 3 bases, the J end lost 5 bases, and 17 bases lay between the germline ends. CDR1 and CDR2 (germline): SGHRS, YFSETQ. The CDR3 has 15 residues. CDR3 sequence: CASSSIVQSGETQYF. The CDR3 DNA sequence: TGCGCCAGCAGCTCTATCGTCCAGTCGGGGGAGACCCAGTACTTC.

This clonotype was detected ten times or more. The chain links TRBV7-9 to TRBJ2-5; maybe TRBD1 (7 bases). The germline gives CDR1 SEHNR, CDR2 FQNEAQ (reference sequence). The CDR3 consists of 16 residues. The V end lost 5 bases, the J end lost 5 bases, and 21 bases lay between the germline ends. DNA of the CDR3: TGTGCCAGCAGCCACCCGGGCGGCAGGGGGGATGAGACCCAGTACTTC. Translating it yields CASSHPGGRGDETQYF.

To note about this clonotype: Given a much more abundant clone one base away, this may be a read error. The rearrangement joins TRBV7-3 to TRBJ2-5; D not resolved. The CDR3 has 14 residues. Germline assignment: CDR1 SGHTA and CDR2 FQGTGA. CDR3 coding DNA: TGTGCCGGCAGCCCCAGTTTAGGGCGAGAGACCCAGTACTTC. Its protein product is CAGSPSLGRETQYF. Complete variable domain (other parts from reference TRBV7-3 and TRBJ2-5): GAGVSQTPSNKVTEKGKYVELRCDPISGHTALYWYRQSLGQGPEFLIYFQGTGAADDSGLPNDRFFAVRPEGSVSTLKIQRTERGDSAVYLCAGSPSLGRETQYFGPGTRLLVL.

V gene TRBV6-6 combines with J gene TRBJ2-7, with D perhaps matching TRBD1 (7 bases). The CDR3 sequence is 15 residues long. Germline V gene lookup returns CDR1 MNHNY and CDR2 SVGAGI (reference sequence). Trimming pared 5 bases from V and 2 bases from J, leaving 16 bases between. CDR3 sequence: CASSERGRDTYEQYF. The CDR3 bases are TGTGCCAGCAGTGAAAGGGGGCGGGACACCTACGAGCAGTACTTC.

J is TRBJ1-1 and V is TRBV7-9; 7 bases match TRBD1. The CDR3 loop spans 12 amino acids. CDR1 is SEHNR, CDR2 FQNEAQ, per germline (reference sequence). V dropped 11 bases and J dropped 7; count of bases not matched to a gene: 10. The CDR3 protein is CACISRDSEAFF. The CDR3, as DNA: TGTGCCTGCATTAGTAGGGACAGTGAAGCTTTCTTT.

The rearrangement uses TRBV7-3 and TRBJ2-7, with D hard to call. Deletions cut 11 bases from V and 0 bases from J, with 14 bases between. This CDR3 is 13 amino acids long. The germline CDR1 and CDR2 sequences are SGHTA and FQGTGA. CDR3 residues: CAWSPSTSYEQYF. Written as DNA, the CDR3 is TGTGCCTGGAGTCCGAGCACCTCCTACGAGCAGTACTTC.

The chain employs TRBV20-1 and TRBJ1-2, with D perhaps TRBD1 (6 bases). Per the germline V gene, CDR1 is DFQATT and CDR2 is SNEGSKA (reference sequence). Trimming cost V 5 bases and J 7 bases, with 23 bases left between them. The CDR3 consists of 15 residues. The CDR3: CSAPPTGTLNFGYTF. The CDR3 DNA reads TGCAGTGCTCCACCTACCGGGACACTGAATTTTGGCTACACCTTC.

This clonotype was counted at least ten times. The chain is built from TRBV19 and TRBJ1-4, with D unresolved. The CDR3 runs 14 residues. Trimming pared 6 bases from V and 0 bases from J, leaving 8 bases between. Looked up from germline, CDR1 is LNHDA and CDR2 is SQIVND (reference sequence). The CDR3 loop reads CASSPGPTNEKLFF. The CDR3 nucleotides read TGTGCCAGTAGCCCCGGGCCAACTAATGAAAAACTGTTTTTT.

This chain connects TRBV30 to TRBJ2-5; D is possibly TRBD2 (6 bases). CDR3 length: 16 amino acids. CDR1 GTSNPN and CDR2 SVGIG come from the germline V gene (reference sequence). Trimming cost V 4 bases and J 2 bases, with 20 bases left between them. CDR3 protein: CAWTRPAGPEQETQYF. The CDR3 bases are TGTGCCTGGACCCGCCCTGCGGGACCAGAACAAGAGACCCAGTACTTC.

Of note for this clonotype: A much larger clone lies a single base off, so this may be a read error. The chain links TRBV11-2 to TRBJ2-7; 10 bases line up with TRBD2. Germline V CDR1 and CDR2: SGHAT, FQNNGV. The CDR3 is 15 amino acids. Trimming took 4 bases from V and 6 from J; bases not matched to a gene: 9. The CDR3 loop is CASSSTSGLICEQYF. CDR3 sequence (DNA): TGTGCCAGCAGCTCGACTAGCGGGCTAATCTGCGAGCAGTACTTC. Full variable domain (missing parts from reference TRBV11-2 and TRBJ2-7): EAGVAQSPRYKIIEKRQSVAFWCNPISGHATLYWYQQILGQGPKLLIQFQNNGVVDDSQLPKDRFSAERLKGVDSTLKIQPAKLEDSAVYLCASSSTSGLICEQYFGPGTRLTVT.

J is TRBJ1-5 and V is TRBV5-5, with unresolved D. Per the germline V gene, CDR1 is SGHKS and CDR2 is YYEKEE (reference sequence). This CDR3 is 14 amino acids long. The V and J ends lost 4 bases and 0 bases respectively, with 8 bases between them. This chain's CDR3 is CASSVEGSNQPQHF. The CDR3 DNA reads TGTGCCAGCAGCGTAGAAGGTAGCAATCAGCCCCAGCATTTT.

This clonotype was recorded at least ten times. The rearrangement uses TRBV7-9 and TRBJ1-6; a possible D gene is TRBD1 (5 bases). Trimming took 8 bases from V and 0 from J, leaving 11 bases between them. This CDR3 region has 15 residues. Germline assignment: CDR1 SEHNR and CDR2 FQNEAQ (reference sequence). In DNA form, the CDR3 reads TGTGCCAGCTCGGGACGGAGCTCCTATAATTCACCCCTCCACTTT. It specifies CASSGRSSYNSPLHF.

This clonotype was observed many times. The chain is built from TRBV19 and TRBJ1-1; D possibly corresponds to TRBD1 (6 bases). Per the germline V gene, CDR1 is LNHDA and CDR2 is SQIVND (reference sequence). V was cut by 2 bases and J by 3 bases, with 7 bases left in between. The CDR3 covers 13 residues. CDR3 sequence: CASSIKGDTEAFF. The CDR3 DNA sequence: TGTGCCAGTAGTATAAAGGGGGACACTGAAGCTTTCTTT.

The table lists this clonotype with a few counts. A read error may produce the germline difference seen at one junction end. The gene calls are TRBV7-3 and TRBJ2-7, with 15 nucleotides matching TRBD2. The CDR3 consists of 11 residues. Germline loops: CDR1 SGHTA, CDR2 FQGTGA. CDR3: CASSRTSGRAF. The CDR3 nucleotides are TGTGCCAGCAGCAGGACTAGCGGGAGGGCCTTC.

This clonotype was counted ten times or more. The rearrangement uses TRBV9 and TRBJ2-7; D gene ambiguous. The V and J ends lost 0 bases and 2 bases respectively, with 12 bases between them. The CDR3 extends over 15 amino acids. CDR1 SGDLS and CDR2 YYNGEE come from the germline V gene. The CDR3 DNA reads as TGTGCCAGCAGCGTAGGGACCGCAGCTACCTACGAGCAGTACTTC. As protein: CASSVGTAATYEQYF.

Concerning this clonotype itself: A read error may explain this, as a much larger clone is one base away. The rearrangement joins TRBV19 to TRBJ2-2; 9 positions match TRBD1. Looked up from germline, CDR1 is LNHDA and CDR2 is SQIVND (reference sequence). This CDR3 has 15 residues. After removal of 8 bases from V and 5 bases from J, the junction contained 9 bases not matched to a gene. CDR3 in amino acids: CASDAGQGGTGELFF. In DNA, the CDR3 is TGTGCCAGTGACGCGGGACAGGGAGGTACCGGGGAGCTGTTTTTT. The whole variable domain, filled in from reference TRBV19 and TRBJ2-2, reads DGGITQSPKYLFRKEGQNVTLSCEQNLNHDAMYWYRQDPGQGLRLIYYSQIVNDFQKGDIAEGYSVSREKKESFPLTVTSAQKNPTAFYLCASDAGQGGTGELFFGEGSRLTVL.

This clonotype was seen at least ten times. The chain couples TRBV15 to TRBJ2-5, with D possibly matching TRBD2 (6 bases). Germline-derived CDR1 and CDR2 are LNHNV and YYDKDF (reference sequence). CDR3 length equals 17 residues. Trimming stripped 2 bases from V and 3 bases from J, with 19 bases between. The chain's CDR3 is CATSRFEFSGVKETQYF. CDR3 sequence (DNA): TGTGCCACCAGCAGATTCGAATTTAGCGGAGTTAAAGAGACCCAGTACTTC.

This clonotype was seen ten or more times. The rearrangement links TRBV7-2 to TRBJ2-6; D gene ambiguous. There are 15 residues in the CDR3. V was trimmed by 7 bases and J by 2 bases, leaving 12 bases between them. Looked up from germline, CDR1 is SGHTA and CDR2 is FQGNSA. For the CDR3, the DNA is TGTGCCAGCACCCCCGTACACCCTGGGGCCAACGTCCTGACTTTC. It yields the protein CASTPVHPGANVLTF.

The chain couples TRBV7-9 to TRBJ1-5; a possible D gene is TRBD1 (5 bases). CDR1 and CDR2 from the germline V gene are SEHNR and FQNEAQ (reference sequence). The CDR3 runs 14 residues. The germline V and J ends were trimmed by 5 bases and 5 bases, with 13 bases remaining between them. The CDR3 DNA reads TGTGCCAGCAGCGCGGGACGGGTTCATCAGCCCCAGCATTTT. This translates into CASSAGRVHQPQHF.